This T cell receptor (beta chain) came from a study of tumor-infiltrating lymphocytes in primary liver carcinoma. Study-level points and caveats: Relative to blood, tumors carried a significantly larger fraction of the repertoire in their top 250 clones (p = 0.039).

The CDR3 is made up of 14 amino acids. Trimming took 6 bases from V and 2 from J; bases not matched to a gene: 7. Making TCR beta cDNA involved around 540 ng total RNA and a constant-region primer. Libraries for TCR beta were built through three nested multiplex PCR rounds, which together made up a slightly modified ARM-PCR procedure. TRBV1-TRBV30 forward primers and a C-beta reverse primer were used in the first two PCR rounds, which each ran for nine to ten cycles. MiXCR, run by TCRdb on the multiplex PCR reads, gives a single entry per CDR3 protein. The repertoire holds some 320,000 distinct CDR3 sequences, with about 60% as singletons. Germline DNA was extracted too, while blood RNA derived from unsorted whole blood. The table lists this clonotype with many counts. What it binds is not known.

Sequencing was performed on peripheral blood. This sequence was found in a man aged 35 to 55 with primary liver carcinoma and hepatitis B virus infection. This chain joins TRBV12-3 or TRBV12-4 and TRBJ2-7; TRBD1 matches at 7 bases. In DNA form, the CDR3 reads TGTGCCAGCAGCCGACCCGGGACAGCCTACGAGCAGTACTTC. Its protein is CASSRPGTAYEQYF.